This T cell receptor beta chain was recovered during a study of regulatory T cells in long-lasting Graves disease. Broader study findings: A greater number of public clonotypes (about 3,000) was shared by persistent patients than by new patients (about 960). With persistent disease, TRBV28, TRBJ1-2 and TRBJ2-5 were the favored segments.

Sample time point: newly diagnosed GD, antithyroid drugs for less than 3 months. RNA extracted from PBMCs served as the sequencing template. In building TCR beta libraries, iRepertoire HTBI primers were used together with Arm-PCR of CDR3 regions. TCRdb re-called the multiplex PCR reads through MiXCR, storing one row per CDR3 protein. The sample carries fewer than 400,000 distinct CDR3 sequences, 15% to 20% recorded once. Germline CDR1 and CDR2: SGHVS and FQNEAQ. The CDR3 spans 12 residues. V lost 4 bases, J lost 8 bases, and 3 bases stayed unmatched. Of note for this clonotype: Its target is not known.

V gene TRBV7-8 combines with J gene TRBJ1-2, with 8 nucleotides matching TRBD1. The input for sequencing was peripheral blood mononuclear cells (PBMCs), taken at new diagnosis, from a patient treated with antithyroid drugs. The source of this sequence is a female donor with Graves disease. The CDR3 DNA reads TGTGCCAGCAGCTCGACAGGGGTCGGCTACACCTTC. It specifies CASSSTGVGYTF.